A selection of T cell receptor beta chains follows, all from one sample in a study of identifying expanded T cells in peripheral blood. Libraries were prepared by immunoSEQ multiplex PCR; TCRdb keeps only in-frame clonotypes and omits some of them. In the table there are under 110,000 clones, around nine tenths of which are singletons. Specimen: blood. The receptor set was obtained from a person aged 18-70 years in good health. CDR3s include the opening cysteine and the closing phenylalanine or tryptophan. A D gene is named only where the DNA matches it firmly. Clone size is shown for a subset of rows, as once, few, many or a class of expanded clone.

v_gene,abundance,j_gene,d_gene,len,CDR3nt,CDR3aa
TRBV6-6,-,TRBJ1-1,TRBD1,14,TGTGCCAGCAGCACCACAGGGGCAGAAACTGAAGCTTTCTTT,CASSTTGAETEAFF
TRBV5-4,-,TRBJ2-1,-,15,TGTGCCAGCAGCTTAGGGCAGGGTCTCTACAATGAGCAGTTCTTC,CASSLGQGLYNEQFF
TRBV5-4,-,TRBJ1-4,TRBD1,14,TGTGCCAGCAGGGTACAGGGGGGTGGCGAAAAACTGTTTTTT,CASRVQGGGEKLFF
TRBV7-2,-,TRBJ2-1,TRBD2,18,TGTGCCAGCAGCTTACCCCGACTAGCGGGGACCGGTTACAATGAGCAGTTCTTC,CASSLPRLAGTGYNEQFF
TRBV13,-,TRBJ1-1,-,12,TGTGCCAGCAGCCCAGGGAGTACTGAAGCTTTCTTT,CASSPGSTEAFF
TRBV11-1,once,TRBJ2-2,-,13,TGTGCCAGCAGCTTATCCAGTAGTGGGGAGCTGTTTTTT,CASSLSSSGELFF
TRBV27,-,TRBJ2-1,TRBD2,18,TGTGCCAGCAGTCCCGCGGGGGGATTTGAAAGGGGCTTGGTTGAGCAGTTCTTC,CASSPAGGFERGLVEQFF
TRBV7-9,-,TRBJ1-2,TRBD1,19,TGTGCCAGCAGCTTAGCCCTCGGATCCAAAAAATTCAGGGGGTATGGCTACACCTTC,CASSLALGSKKFRGYGYTF
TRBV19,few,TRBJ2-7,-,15,TGTGCCAGTAGTATCTCCCTACAGGGCGCCTACGAGCAGTACTTC,CASSISLQGAYEQYF
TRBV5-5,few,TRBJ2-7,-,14,TGCGCCAGCAGCCCAGGGGACTACTCCTACGAGCAGTACTTC,CASSPGDYSYEQYF
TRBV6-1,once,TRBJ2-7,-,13,TGTGCCAGCAGTGAATCGGGGGTTTACGAGCAGTACTTC,CASSESGVYEQYF
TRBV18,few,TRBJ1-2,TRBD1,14,TGTGCCAGCTTAAGGGACAGGTCGTCGGGTGGCTACACCTTC,CASLRDRSSGGYTF
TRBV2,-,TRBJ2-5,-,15,TGTGCCAGCAGTGATGTGGGGGGGGGCGCGGAGACCCAGTACTTC,CASSDVGGGAETQYF
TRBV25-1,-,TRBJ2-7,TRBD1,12,TGTGCCAGGGAGGGACAGGGAAAGGAGCAGTACTTC,CAREGQGKEQYF
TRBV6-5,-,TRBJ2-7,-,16,TGTGCCAGCAGTTACTCGGTTTGGTCTAGGGGCGACGAGCAGTACTTC,CASSYSVWSRGDEQYF
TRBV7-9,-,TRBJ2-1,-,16,TGTGCCAGCAGCTTACGTGGAAAAGGGCAAGCCAATGAGCAGTTCTTC,CASSLRGKGQANEQFF
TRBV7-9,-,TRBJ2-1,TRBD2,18,TGTGCCAGCAGCAGTCCCATGGGACTAGCGGGGGTTCTCGTCGAGCAGTTCTTC,CASSSPMGLAGVLVEQFF
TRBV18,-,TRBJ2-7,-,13,TGTGCCAGCTCACCATACGCAGGAGCCGAGCAGTACTTC,CASSPYAGAEQYF
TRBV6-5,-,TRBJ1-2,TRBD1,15,TGTGCCAGCAGACAGCCCGGGACAGGGGGCTATGGCTACACCTTC,CASRQPGTGGYGYTF
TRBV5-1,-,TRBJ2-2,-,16,TGCGCCAGCAGCTTGGGTGGGGGATGGAACACCGGGGAGCTGTTTTTT,CASSLGGGWNTGELFF
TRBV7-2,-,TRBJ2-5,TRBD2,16,TGTGCCAGCAGCGAAAGACTAGCGGGGGGCCAGGAGACCCAGTACTTC,CASSERLAGGQETQYF
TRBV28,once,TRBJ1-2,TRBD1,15,TGTGCCAGCAGTCCCCGGACAGGGGTTTCCCGGGGCTACACCTTC,CASSPRTGVSRGYTF
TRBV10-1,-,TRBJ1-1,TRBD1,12,TGCGCCAGCAGTGACCTGCCTCGGACAGGGATCTTT,CASSDLPRTGIF